The rows below give T cell receptor beta chains drawn from one sample of a study of cytomegalovirus exposure and HLA in healthy donors. Sequencing was performed with immunoSEQ multiplex PCR; in TCRdb, only in-frame clones are kept and a portion is missing. This sample has 100,000 to 150,000 clones; about four fifths occur once, and the top ten carry about 3.9%. The specimen was PBMCs. Source of these receptors: a woman aged 40-49 years in good health and CMV-seropositive. CDR3s include the opening cysteine and the closing phenylalanine or tryptophan. Each record gives: V gene, clone size, D gene, J gene, CDR3 DNA, CDR3 protein. The D gene is left open where the match is weak. Clone size, where shown, is once, few, many, or a class for clones that have expanded.

TRBV5-4	-	TRBD1	TRBJ1-2	TGTGCCAGCAGCCAGATGGACAGGACGACTATGGCTAACACCTTC	CASSQMDRTTMANTF
TRBV6-1	-	-	TRBJ2-7	TGTGCCAGCATAAGGGGGGGCTCCTACGAGCAGTACTTC	CASIRGGSYEQYF
TRBV4-3	-	-	TRBJ1-2	TGCGCCAGCAGCCAAGAACCCGCAGGGGTAGGCTACACCTTC	CASSQEPAGVGYTF
TRBV5-8	few	TRBD2	TRBJ2-7	TGTGCCAGCAGCCTCCGGGGAGGGCTGACCTACGAGCAGTACTTC	CASSLRGGLTYEQYF
TRBV5-1	-	-	TRBJ1-1	TGCGCCAGCAGCTTGACAGGGATTATGAACACTGAAGCTTTCTTT	CASSLTGIMNTEAFF
TRBV27	-	-	TRBJ2-6	TGTGCCAGCAGTTTATTAGGGGGGGTGGCCAACGTCCTGACTTTC	CASSLLGGVANVLTF
TRBV13	few	TRBD2	TRBJ2-1	TGTGCCAGCAGCTTTCAGCGGGAGGGCCGATCCTACAATGAGCAGTTCTTC	CASSFQREGRSYNEQFF
TRBV19	-	-	TRBJ2-7	TGTGCCAGTAGTTCAGACAACCCCCCCTACGAGCAGTACTTC	CASSSDNPPYEQYF
TRBV27	-	TRBD1	TRBJ2-7	TGTGCCAGCAGGTTGGGACAGGGCTGGGGGGAGCAGTACTTC	CASRLGQGWGEQYF
TRBV9	-	-	TRBJ2-3	TGTGCCAGCAGCGTAGTCGGCACAGATACGCAGTATTTT	CASSVVGTDTQYF
TRBV4-2	once	TRBD1	TRBJ1-5	TGTGCCAGCAGCCCTACAGGGGGCGAAGATCAGCCCCAGCATTTT	CASSPTGGEDQPQHF